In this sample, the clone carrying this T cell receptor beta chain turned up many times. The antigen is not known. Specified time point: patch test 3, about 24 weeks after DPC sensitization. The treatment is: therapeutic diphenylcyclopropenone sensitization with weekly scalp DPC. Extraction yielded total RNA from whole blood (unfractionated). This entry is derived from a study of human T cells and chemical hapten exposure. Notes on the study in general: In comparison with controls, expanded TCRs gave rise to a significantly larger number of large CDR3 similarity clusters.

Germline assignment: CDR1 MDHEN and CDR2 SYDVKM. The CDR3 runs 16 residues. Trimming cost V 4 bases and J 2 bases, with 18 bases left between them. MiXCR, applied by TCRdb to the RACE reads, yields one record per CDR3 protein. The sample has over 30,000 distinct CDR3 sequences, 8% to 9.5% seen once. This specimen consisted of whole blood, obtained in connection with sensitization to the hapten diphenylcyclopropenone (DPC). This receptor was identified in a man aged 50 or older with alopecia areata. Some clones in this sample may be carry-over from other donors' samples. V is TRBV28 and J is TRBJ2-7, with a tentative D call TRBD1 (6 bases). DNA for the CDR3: TGTGCCAGCAGTTCGCCAGTGAACGGGGACACCTACGAGCAGTACTTC. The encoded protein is CASSSPVNGDTYEQYF.